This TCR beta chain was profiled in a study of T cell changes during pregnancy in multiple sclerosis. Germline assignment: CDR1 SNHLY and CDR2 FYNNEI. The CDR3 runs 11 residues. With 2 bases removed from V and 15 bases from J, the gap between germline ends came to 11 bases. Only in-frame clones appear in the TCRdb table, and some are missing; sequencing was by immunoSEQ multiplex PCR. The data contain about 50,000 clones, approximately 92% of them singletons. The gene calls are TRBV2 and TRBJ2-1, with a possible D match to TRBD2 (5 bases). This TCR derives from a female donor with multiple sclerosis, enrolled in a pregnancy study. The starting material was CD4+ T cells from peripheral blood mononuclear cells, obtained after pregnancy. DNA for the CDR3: TGTGCCAGCAGTGAACTCTTCCGGGGGTTCTTC. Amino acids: CASSELFRGFF. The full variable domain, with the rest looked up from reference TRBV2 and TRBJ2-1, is EPEVTQTPSHQVTQMGQEVILRCVPISNHLYFYWYRQILGQKVEFLVSFYNNEISEKSEIFDDQFSVERPDGSNFTLKIRSTKLEDSAMYFCASSELFRGFFGPGTRLTVL.